This T cell receptor beta chain was profiled in a study of early T cells in non-severe SARS-CoV-2 infection (dated by TCRdb to about 2021). About the investigation overall: Because TCR sequencing relied on bulk RNA taken from unsorted whole blood, pairing of alpha and beta chains was not possible.

A case-control design nested within a healthcare worker cohort in London, UK, was used, with weekly nasopharyngeal swab PCR tests and blood sampling performed. Healthcare workers were recruited between 23 and 31 March 2020, during the week of the UK lockdown, and were followed weekly for up to roughly 16 weeks. The research as a whole found: Matching against VDJdb was skewed toward anti-spike CD8 responses, likely underestimated virus-specific expansions, and missed private and CD4 specificities.

This clonotype was observed at least ten times. Its antigen is not yet known. Base qualities were left out, and no much larger clone turns up one base away. The library was produced with 5' RACE. TCRdb shows the sequencer as NextSeq 500. Unique molecular identifiers were attached to individual cDNA molecules in the TCR library protocol so that sequencing error and PCR bias could be corrected. Both TCR alpha and beta chains were sequenced, and tight co-correlation was observed between alpha and beta sequence abundances in each sample. Regarding the original processing steps: Decombinator V4 was used to annotate the V gene, J gene and CDR3 of the TCR sequences. Expanded TCRs were defined as changing significantly between any two time points under a Poisson model with p below 0.0001. Abundances of TCRs were expressed as counts per million after normalisation to the total number of TCRs sequenced in each sample. MAIT TCRs were defined by TRAV1-2 paired with TRAJ12, TRAJ20 or TRAJ33, and iNKT TCRs by TRAV10 paired with TRAJ18. VDJdb, accessed 1 November 2021, was searched for CMV, EBV and SARS-CoV-2 annotated TCRs, excluding TCRs annotated for multiple antigens. TCRdb itself trimmed the public reads at Q25 with fastp, ran MiXCR and retained productive beta chains. Identical CDR3 proteins give one entry, which carries the most common genes and DNA. In this record, the V and J calls reflect TCRdb's handling and not the investigators' own analysis. The table for this sample lists 15,000 to 25,000 distinct CDR3 sequences; approximately 4% of them were counted only once. The ten largest clonotypes hold 5.5% to 8.5% of the sample.

The germline V gene supplies CDR1 SGDLS and CDR2 YYNGEE. Inclusive of the bounding cysteine and phenylalanine, the CDR3 is 13 residues long. The sequence is cut down to CDR3 DNA, 39 bases in frame from base 1. Here V drops 4 bases and J drops 6 bases, and the junction holds 7 bases not matched to any gene. The receptor was isolated from an adult who was a healthcare worker with PCR-confirmed SARS-CoV-2 infection or an uninfected control (not recorded which). Sequenced material: whole blood. The chain is encoded by TRBV9 joined to TRBJ2-7; 7 of the junction bases match TRBD2. The DNA sequence is TGTGCCAGCAGCCCTCCTAGCGGCTTCGAGCAGTACTTC. This encodes CASSPPSGFEQYF.